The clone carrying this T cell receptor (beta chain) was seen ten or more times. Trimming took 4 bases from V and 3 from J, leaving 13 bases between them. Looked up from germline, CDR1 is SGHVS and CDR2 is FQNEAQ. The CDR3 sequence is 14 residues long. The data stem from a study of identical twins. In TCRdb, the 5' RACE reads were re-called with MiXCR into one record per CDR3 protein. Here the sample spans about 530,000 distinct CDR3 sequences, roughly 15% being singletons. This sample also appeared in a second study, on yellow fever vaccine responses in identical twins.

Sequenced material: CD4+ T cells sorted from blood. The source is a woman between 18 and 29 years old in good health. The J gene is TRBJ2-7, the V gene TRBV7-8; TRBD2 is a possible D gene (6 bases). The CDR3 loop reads CASSYPGRGYEQYF. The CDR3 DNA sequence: TGTGCCAGCAGCTATCCGGGGCGGGGCTACGAGCAGTACTTC. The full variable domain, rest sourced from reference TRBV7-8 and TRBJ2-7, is GAGVSQSPRYKVAKRGQDVALRCDPISGHVSLFWYQQALGQGPEFLTYFQNEAQLDKSGLPSDRFFAERPEGSVSTLKIQRTQQEDSAVYLCASSYPGRGYEQYFGPGTRLTVT.